Reported below is one T cell receptor (beta chain). The sample contains more than one DNA sequence encoding this CDR3. Original analysis: The authors estimated nucleated cell counts from reference gene primer amplification. Clones were read by immunoSEQ multiplex PCR, and TCRdb kept only the in-frame ones, dropping some. The V and J calls and clone size were taken over from that table, and D and trimming were inferred from the DNA. The sample yields about 130,000 clones, approximately 85% seen once. The record originates from a study of blood T cell repertoires in COVID-19. V was pared by 1 base and J by 2 bases, with 7 bases between. The length of the CDR3 is 14 residues. Per germline, CDR1 SNHLY and CDR2 FYNNEI.

The chain has TRBV2 and TRBJ2-3; D ambiguous. The sample consisted of peripheral blood. The sequence came from a human donor in a cohort sampled during active COVID-19. This CDR3 is CASSEGPHTDTQYF. The CDR3, as DNA: TGTGCCAGCAGTGAAGGGCCTCACACAGATACGCAGTATTTT. Combining the CDR3 with reference TRBV2 and TRBJ2-3 gives the whole variable domain EPEVTQTPSHQVTQMGQEVILRCVPISNHLYFYWYRQILGQKVEFLVSFYNNEISEKSEIFDDQFSVERPDGSNFTLKIRSTKLEDSAMYFCASSEGPHTDTQYFGPGTRLTVL.